This T cell receptor (beta chain) was documented in a study of T cells expressing NK-cell markers. Using the 5' RACE reads, TCRdb records one entry per CDR3 protein without DNA. The sample's table shows 300,000 to 450,000 distinct CDR3 sequences. CDR1 SEHNR and CDR2 FQNEAQ come from the germline V gene (reference sequence). The CDR3 runs to 16 residues. The rearrangement links TRBV7-9 to TRBJ2-7; lacking DNA, the TRBD1 call made by TCRdb goes unchecked. Specimen: blood T cells: a sorted CD56 or NKG2C T cell subset, CD4+ or CD8+ T cells, or bulk PBMC T cells (not recorded which). The clonotype comes from a man aged 18-70 years in good health. The chain's CDR3 is CASSLAQPGQGNEQYF. Based on the CDR3 plus reference TRBV7-9 and TRBJ2-7, the full variable domain is DTGVSQNPRHKITKRGQNVTFRCDPISEHNRLYWYRQTLGQGPEFLTYFQNEAQLEKSRLLSDRFSAERPKGSFSTLEIQRTEQGDSAMYLCASSLAQPGQGNEQYFGPGTRLTVT.